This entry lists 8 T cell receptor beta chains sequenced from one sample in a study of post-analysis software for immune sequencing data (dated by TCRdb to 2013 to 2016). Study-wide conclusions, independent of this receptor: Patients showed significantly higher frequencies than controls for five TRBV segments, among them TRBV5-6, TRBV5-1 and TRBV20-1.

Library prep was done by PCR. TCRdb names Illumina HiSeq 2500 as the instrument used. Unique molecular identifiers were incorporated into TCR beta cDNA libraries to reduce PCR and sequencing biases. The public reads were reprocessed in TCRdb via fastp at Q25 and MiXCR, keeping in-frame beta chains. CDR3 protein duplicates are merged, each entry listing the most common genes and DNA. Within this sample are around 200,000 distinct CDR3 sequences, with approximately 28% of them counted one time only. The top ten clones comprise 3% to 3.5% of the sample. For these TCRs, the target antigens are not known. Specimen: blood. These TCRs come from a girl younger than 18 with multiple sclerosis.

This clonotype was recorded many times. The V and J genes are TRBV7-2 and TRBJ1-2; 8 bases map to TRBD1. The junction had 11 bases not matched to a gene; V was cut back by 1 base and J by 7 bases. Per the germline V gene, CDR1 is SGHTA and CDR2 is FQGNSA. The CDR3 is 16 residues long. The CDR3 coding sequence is TGTGCCAGCAGCTTAGTGCGACAGGGGAGTGTTGGTGGCTACACCTTC. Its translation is CASSLVRQGSVGGYTF. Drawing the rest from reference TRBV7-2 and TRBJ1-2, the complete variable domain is GAGVSQSPSNKVTEKGKDVELRCDPISGHTALYWYRQSLGQGLEFLIYFQGNSAPDKSGLPSDRFSAERTGGSVSTLTIQRTQQEDSAVYLCASSLVRQGSVGGYTFGSGTRLTVV.

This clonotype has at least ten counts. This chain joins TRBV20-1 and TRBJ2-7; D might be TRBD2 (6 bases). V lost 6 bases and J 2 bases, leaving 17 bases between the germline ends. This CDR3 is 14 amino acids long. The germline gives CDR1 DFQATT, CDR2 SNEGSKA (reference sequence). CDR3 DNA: TGCAGTGCACCTCAACGACTAGAAACCTACGAGCAGTACTTC. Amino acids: CSAPQRLETYEQYF.

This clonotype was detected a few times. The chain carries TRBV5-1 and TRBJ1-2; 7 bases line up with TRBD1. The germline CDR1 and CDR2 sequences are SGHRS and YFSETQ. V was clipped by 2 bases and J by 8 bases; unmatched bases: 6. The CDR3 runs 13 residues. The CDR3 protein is CASSFDREWGYTF. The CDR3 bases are TGCGCCAGCAGCTTCGACAGGGAGTGGGGCTACACCTTC. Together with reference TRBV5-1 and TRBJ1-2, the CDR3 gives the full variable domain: KAGVTQTPRYLIKTRGQQVTLSCSPISGHRSVSWYQQTPGQGLQFLFEYFSETQRNKGNFPGRFSGRQFSNSRSEMNVSTLELGDSALYLCASSFDREWGYTFGSGTRLTVV.

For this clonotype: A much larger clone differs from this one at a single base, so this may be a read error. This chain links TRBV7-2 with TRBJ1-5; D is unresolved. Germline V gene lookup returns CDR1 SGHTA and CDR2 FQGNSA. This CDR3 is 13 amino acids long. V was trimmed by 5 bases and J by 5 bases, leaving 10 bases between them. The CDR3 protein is CASSPTRDQPQHF. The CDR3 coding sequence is TGTGCCAGCAGCCCCACACGCGATCAGCCCCAGCATTTT. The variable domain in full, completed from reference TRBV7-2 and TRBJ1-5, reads GAGVSQSPSNKVTEKGKDVELRCDPISGHTALYWYRQSLGQGLEFLIYFQGNSAPDKSGLPSDRFSAERTGGSVSTLTIQRTQQEDSAVYLCASSPTRDQPQHFGDGTRLSIL.

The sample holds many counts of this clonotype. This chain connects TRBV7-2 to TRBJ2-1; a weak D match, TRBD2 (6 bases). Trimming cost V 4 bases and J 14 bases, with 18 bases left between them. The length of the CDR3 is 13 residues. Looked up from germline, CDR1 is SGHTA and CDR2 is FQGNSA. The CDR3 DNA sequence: TGTGCCAGCAGCTACGGGTGGGGGGACTGGAAGTTCTTC. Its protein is CASSYGWGDWKFF.

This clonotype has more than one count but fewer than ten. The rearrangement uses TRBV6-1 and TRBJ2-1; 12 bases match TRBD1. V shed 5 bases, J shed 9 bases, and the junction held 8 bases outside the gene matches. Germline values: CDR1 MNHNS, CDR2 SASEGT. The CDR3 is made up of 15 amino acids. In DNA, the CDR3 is TGTGCCAGCAGTCTCTCCGGGACAGGGGGCCGTGAGCAGTTCTTC. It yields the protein CASSLSGTGGREQFF.

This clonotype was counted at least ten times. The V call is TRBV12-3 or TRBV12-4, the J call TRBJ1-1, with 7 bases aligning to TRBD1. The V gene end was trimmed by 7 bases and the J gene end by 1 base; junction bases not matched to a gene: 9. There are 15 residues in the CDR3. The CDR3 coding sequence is TGTGCCAGCACCCAGGGGGGAAAGAGGAACACTGAAGCTTTCTTT. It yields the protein CASTQGGKRNTEAFF.

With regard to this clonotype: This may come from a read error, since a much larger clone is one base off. CDR3 in DNA: TGCAGCCAACAGGGGGCGTTCGGAGAGACCCAGTTCTTC. It codes for CSQQGAFGETQFF. The J gene is TRBJ2-1, the V gene TRBV20-1, with 9 bases matching TRBD1. CDR1 is DFQATT, CDR2 SNEGSKA, per germline (reference sequence). This CDR3 has 13 amino acids.